This T cell receptor beta chain emerged from a study of blood T cell repertoires in COVID-19. Study-level information: Whether acute or convalescent, the COVID-19 samples came from the United States, Italy and Spain. The cDNA or gDNA used as material had been derived from T cells, B-cell-depleted T cells, or PBMCs.

The CDR3 sequence is 15 residues long. The ends lost 6 bases at V and 4 bases at J; junction bases unmatched: 8. Germline values: CDR1 MDHEN, CDR2 SYDVKM. The table came from immunoSEQ multiplex PCR; TCRdb's copy has only in-frame clones and leaves some out. The data show roughly 20,000 clones, roughly nine tenths seen once. The receptor was derived from a human donor with active COVID-19. The donor label of this sample is uncertain. The specimen sequenced was peripheral blood. V gene TRBV28 combines with J gene TRBJ2-1, with 8 bases identical to TRBD2. The CDR3 is CASRLLAGYYNEQFF. The CDR3 DNA is TGTGCCAGCAGGCTTCTAGCGGGCTATTACAATGAGCAGTTCTTC.